This TCR beta chain originates from a study of post-analysis software for immune sequencing data. Study as a whole: The patients showed relapsing-remitting, secondary progressive and progressive-relapsing multiple sclerosis courses. General study results and limits: For normalized Chao1 diversity, multiple sclerosis patients scored significantly lower than controls did. F-measure co-clustering was strong for batch-matched samples. Elevated frequency relative to controls characterized about 5 TRBV segments in patients, TRBV5-6, TRBV5-1 and TRBV20-1 among them.

The library was made from cDNA and included unique molecular identifiers. T cells, about 0.95 to 10 million of them, yielded about 500,000 cDNA molecules. Via MiXCR, TCRdb re-called the PCR reads, giving one row per CDR3 protein. The repertoire holds approximately 440,000 distinct CDR3 sequences, with roughly 46% as singletons. Looked up from germline, CDR1 is SGHVS and CDR2 is FQNEAQ. V lost 5 bases, J lost 4 bases, and 8 bases stayed unmatched. CDR3 length: 16 amino acids. With regard to this clonotype: What it binds is unknown.

The sequenced material came from blood. This TCR was recovered from a girl aged 5-17 years with multiple sclerosis. J is TRBJ2-2 and V is TRBV7-8; 9 bases map to TRBD1. The CDR3 reads CASSPLQGAGTGELFF. CDR3 coding DNA: TGTGCCAGCAGCCCACTACAGGGGGCGGGCACCGGGGAGCTGTTTTTT.